The present T cell receptor (beta chain) was sequenced within a study of T cells in Graves' hyperthyroidism and ophthalmopathy. Study findings and constraints: Patients with ophthalmopathy were separated from those with stable hyperthyroidism by a 13 V-J model.

This clonotype was recorded once. The antigen is not known. TCR beta CDR3 regions were amplified from RNA. When the TCR CDR3 underwent first-round RT-PCR, the HTBI primer set was used. In TCRdb, the multiplex PCR reads were re-called with MiXCR into one record per CDR3 protein. The table lists some 370,000 distinct CDR3 sequences, more than 12% of them singletons. V was clipped by 8 bases and J by 2 bases; unmatched bases: 8. Germline CDR1 and CDR2: LGHDT and YNNKEL (reference sequence). The CDR3 length is 14 residues. The rearrangement uses TRBV3-1 and TRBJ2-7; TRBD1 aligns across 8 bases. The clonotype was recovered from a man in his forties or fifties with Graves' ophthalmopathy. The sequenced sample consisted of blood. CDR3 nucleotides: TGTGCCAGCGCCCTGGGACAGGAGCCCTACGAGCAGTACTTC. This gives the protein CASALGQEPYEQYF.